The subject of this entry is one T cell receptor beta chain. Profiling relied on immunoSEQ multiplex PCR, and the TCRdb table lists in-frame clones only, not all of them. The sample lists approximately 150,000 clones; about 92% were seen once. The record originates from a study of blood T cell repertoires in COVID-19. Germline V gives CDR1 LGHNT, CDR2 FRNRAP. The CDR3 consists of 17 residues. J lost 1 base, V lost 0 bases, and 6 bases had no gene match. The chain joins TRBV12-5 to TRBJ2-1, with TRBD1 matching 7 bases. Sequencing used peripheral blood. The source of this sequence is a man aged 60 to 75 with active or convalescent COVID-19. The CDR3 DNA is TGTGCTAGTGGTTTGGTACTAGTGACAGGGTCCTACAATGAGCAGTTCTTC. Its translation is CASGLVLVTGSYNEQFF.